The entry that follows covers one TCR beta chain sequence. This sample is part of a study of blood T cell repertoires in COVID-19. For the study at large: From the United States, Italy and Spain came samples of acute and convalescent COVID-19. Sources were T cells, B-cell-depleted T cells, or PBMCs; the material itself was cDNA or gDNA.

In the authors' methods: The authors estimated nucleated cell counts from reference gene primer amplification. Generated by immunoSEQ multiplex PCR, the TCRdb table keeps only in-frame clones and is missing some. That table furnishes V, J and clone size, whereas the DNA furnished D and trimming. The table includes 400,000 to 450,000 clones, around nine tenths detected once. Germline V CDR1 and CDR2: MNHEY, SMNVEV (reference sequence). Between the trimmed V and J ends, which lost 4 bases and 12 bases, there was a span of 17 bases. The CDR3 covers 13 residues. The sample consisted of peripheral blood. This TCR was sampled from a woman aged 40 to 49 with COVID-19, enrolled during active disease. This sequence joins TRBV27 and TRBJ2-3; possibly TRBD2 for D (6 bases). CDR3 DNA: TGTGCCAGCAGTTCGGGACTCCAAATCCGACAGTATTTT. This codes for CASSSGLQIRQYF.